Each of the 28 T cell receptor beta chains below was sequenced from the same sample in a study of T-cell reconstitution after alpha-beta-depleted transplantation in children. As it was prepared, the TCRbeta library received unique molecular identifiers. TCRdb processed the PCR reads anew with MiXCR; each CDR3 protein has one entry. The table has a few hundred thousand distinct CDR3 sequences, 10% to 13% seen once; the top ten hold less than 2.5%. The sample in question was PBMCs from the stem cell graft donor, obtained from the stem cell graft. Receptors originate from a human donor who donated a stem cell graft to a child with acute lymphoblastic leukemia.

CDR3 sequence reads: CSAALQSRADTQYF. The CDR3 nucleotides are TGCAGTGCTGCCCTACAGTCTCGGGCAGATACGCAGTATTTT. The V and J genes are TRBV20-1 and TRBJ2-3, with unresolved D. V was clipped by 5 bases and J by 4 bases, with 16 bases between them. Germline V lookup: CDR1 DFQATT, CDR2 SNEGSKA (reference sequence). The CDR3 consists of 14 residues.

This clonotype has at least ten counts. The gene calls are TRBV12-3 or TRBV12-4 and TRBJ2-1; 8 bases match TRBD1. With 3 bases clipped from V and 0 bases from J, the junction kept 13 bases outside the gene matches. There are 19 residues in the CDR3. CDR3 residues: CASSFGQGFMGNSYNEQFF. In nucleotides, the CDR3 is TGTGCCAGCAGTTTCGGACAGGGCTTCATGGGGAACTCCTACAATGAGCAGTTCTTC.

This clonotype occurred once. This may be a read error: a much more frequent sequence differs by one nucleotide. The chain joins TRBV7-9 to TRBJ2-7; D gene ambiguous. CDR1 is SEHNR and CDR2 is FQNEAQ in the germline V gene (reference sequence). V was shortened by 5 bases and J by 4 bases, with 9 bases between the two germline ends. This CDR3 region has 12 residues. The CDR3 protein is CASSDQNYEQYF. CDR3 nucleotide sequence: TGTGCCAGCAGCGATCAAAATTACGAGCAGTACTTC.

This clonotype was recorded many times. V gene TRBV12-3 or TRBV12-4 combines with J gene TRBJ1-2; 12 nucleotides line up with TRBD1. CDR3 length: 15 amino acids. V trimming: 3 bases; J trimming: 8 bases; junction bases outside the gene matches: 7. The CDR3 coding sequence is TGTGCCAGCAGTTTGGGGACAGGGGGCTTCGGGGGCTACACCTTC. Its protein is CASSLGTGGFGGYTF.

This clonotype has a count of ten or more. The V gene is TRBV11-1, the J gene TRBJ1-4; D call uncertain. Germline assignment: CDR1 SGHAT and CDR2 FQDESV (reference sequence). The CDR3 loop spans 18 amino acids. Trimming took off 5 bases at V and 0 bases at J, with 19 bases between the two ends. CDR3 coding DNA: TGTGCCAGCAGCGGGCGGACTGCCTTCATTGCAACTAATGAAAAACTGTTTTTT. Translated: CASSGRTAFIATNEKLFF.

This clonotype was detected a few times. The rearrangement uses TRBV12-3 or TRBV12-4 and TRBJ1-3; the match to TRBD1 covers 8 bases. The junction had 14 bases not matched to a gene; V was cut back by 10 bases and J by 0 bases. This CDR3 is built from 17 residues. The CDR3 DNA reads as TGTGCCAACTCGGCTCTCGGACAGGGCTACTCTGGAAACACCATATATTTT. Protein product: CANSALGQGYSGNTIYF.

This clonotype occurred a few times. The V call is TRBV20-1, the J call TRBJ1-6; D unresolved. Trimming took 2 bases from V and 9 from J, leaving 11 bases between them. This CDR3 contains 13 residues. Germline CDR1 is DFQATT and CDR2 is SNEGSKA (reference sequence). Here the CDR3 reads CSARRGKASPLHF. CDR3 sequence (DNA): TGCAGTGCTAGACGGGGAAAGGCTTCACCCCTCCACTTT.

This clonotype was counted a few times. The V gene is TRBV7-9, the J gene TRBJ2-3, with TRBD2 identical over 8 bases. V shed 5 bases, J shed 6 bases, and the junction held 10 bases outside the gene matches. The CDR3 extends over 15 amino acids. The germline V gene has CDR1 SEHNR and CDR2 FQNEAQ (reference sequence). CDR3 sequence reads: CASSLRSGIKDTQYF. CDR3 nucleotides: TGTGCCAGCAGCCTCCGTAGCGGGATAAAGGATACGCAGTATTTT.

The DNA of the CDR3 is TGCAGCGTTGAGGCGCGGAGCGCTCACAATGAGCAGTTCTTC. Translation: CSVEARSAHNEQFF. The chain recombines TRBV29-1 with TRBJ2-1, with D hard to call. The V gene's germline CDR1 is SQVTM and CDR2 ANQGSEA. Trimming cost V 3 bases and J 5 bases, with 14 bases left between them. The CDR3 consists of 14 residues.

The J gene is TRBJ1-2, the V gene TRBV3-1, with no clear D. The CDR3 extends over 11 amino acids. V lost 4 bases and J 6 bases, leaving 6 bases between the germline ends. CDR1 is LGHDT, CDR2 YNNKEL, per germline (reference sequence). The CDR3 spells CASSLSNGYTF. Here the CDR3 DNA reads TGTGCCAGCAGCCTTTCTAATGGCTACACCTTC.

The chain uses TRBV19 and TRBJ1-1; D not resolved. The V gene lost 6 bases and the J gene lost 1 base, with 15 bases spanning the gap. The CDR3 length is 15 residues. From germline, CDR1 is LNHDA and CDR2 SQIVND (reference sequence). The CDR3 loop reads CASRKIGGWNTEAFF. The DNA of the CDR3 is TGTGCCAGTAGAAAGATCGGCGGCTGGAACACTGAAGCTTTCTTT.

In its sample, this clonotype was seen a few times. The genes are TRBV4-1 and TRBJ2-3, with D tentatively TRBD2 (5 bases). V lost 0 bases and J lost 6, with 13 bases in between. The germline gives CDR1 MGHRA, CDR2 YSYEKL. The CDR3 sequence is 15 residues long. The CDR3 region has the DNA TGCGCCAGCAGCCAAGATCGTGAGGGAATCGATACGCAGTATTTT. It codes for CASSQDREGIDTQYF.

V and J are TRBV20-1 and TRBJ2-2; tentative D call: TRBD2 (5 bases). From germline, CDR1 is DFQATT and CDR2 SNEGSKA (reference sequence). V gave up 0 bases and J gave up 6 bases, with 14 bases separating them. The length of the CDR3 is 15 residues. In nucleotides, the CDR3 is TGCAGTGCTAGAGAGTCGGGCCTCGGGGCCGGGGAGCTGTTTTTT. Residues: CSARESGLGAGELFF.

This clonotype was seen more than once but under ten times. The chain couples TRBV7-8 to TRBJ1-3; D call uncertain. Germline CDR1 SGHVS, CDR2 FQNEAQ. V was shortened by 5 bases and J by 2 bases, with 13 bases between the two germline ends. This CDR3 is built from 15 residues. The CDR3 nucleotides read TGTGCCAGCAGCCCTTTACAAGTACCTGGAAACACCATATATTTT. Encoded protein: CASSPLQVPGNTIYF.

J is TRBJ1-1 and V is TRBV6-5; D might be TRBD1 (5 bases). The CDR3 contains 15 residues. CDR1 MNHEY and CDR2 SVGAGI come from the germline V gene. V was clipped by 2 bases and J by 1 base, with 11 bases between them. CDR3 in amino acids: CASSYGGVPNTEAFF. The CDR3 nucleotides are TGTGCCAGCAGTTACGGGGGAGTACCGAACACTGAAGCTTTCTTT.

V and J are TRBV20-1 and TRBJ2-1; a weak D match, TRBD1 (5 bases). Germline V lookup: CDR1 DFQATT, CDR2 SNEGSKA (reference sequence). This CDR3 comprises 14 residues. V lost 0 bases and J lost 3, with 9 bases in between. The CDR3 loop reads CSARDGASYNEQFF. The CDR3 region has the DNA TGCAGTGCTAGAGATGGGGCTAGCTACAATGAGCAGTTCTTC.

This clonotype was observed a few times. The chain is built from TRBV5-1 and TRBJ2-7, with TRBD2 matching over 10 bases. Germline CDR1 and CDR2: SGHRS and YFSETQ. The CDR3 is made up of 16 amino acids. V gave up 4 bases and J gave up 4 bases; unmatched junction bases: 11. This CDR3 is CASSPPPAGGPYEQYF. The CDR3 DNA is TGCGCCAGCAGCCCCCCGCCAGCGGGAGGGCCGTACGAGCAGTACTTC.

This chain joins TRBV11-3 and TRBJ2-2; D ambiguous. V was cut by 5 bases and J by 5 bases, with 6 bases left in between. CDR1 and CDR2 (germline): SGHNT, YENEEA. CDR3 length: 12 residues. For the CDR3, the DNA is TGTGCCAGCAGCCTATATACCGGGGAGCTGTTTTTT. Its protein is CASSLYTGELFF. Based on the CDR3 plus reference TRBV11-3 and TRBJ2-2, the full variable domain is EAGVVQSPRYKIIEKKQPVAFWCNPISGHNTLYWYLQNLGQGPELLIRYENEEAVDDSQLPKDRFSAERLKGVDSTLKIQPAELGDSAVYLCASSLYTGELFFGEGSRLTVL.

This sequence joins TRBV27 and TRBJ1-1; TRBD1 is a possible D gene (5 bases). V lost 5 bases and J lost 5, with 15 bases in between. The CDR3 runs to 14 residues. Germline V gene sequence: CDR1 MNHEY, CDR2 SMNVEV (reference sequence). DNA for the CDR3: TGTGCCAGCAGTCCCCACCTCGGGGGGACTGAAGCTTTCTTT. Its translation: CASSPHLGGTEAFF.

The sample holds a few counts of this clonotype. This sequence joins TRBV20-1 and TRBJ2-7, with D possibly matching TRBD1 (6 bases). With 0 bases removed from V and 5 bases from J, the gap between germline ends came to 17 bases. The CDR3 spans 15 residues. CDR1 is DFQATT and CDR2 is SNEGSKA in the germline V gene (reference sequence). CDR3 nucleotides: TGCAGTGCTAGAGATCCCAGGGGTAATCGCGACGAGCAGTACTTC. Its protein product is CSARDPRGNRDEQYF.

This clonotype has more than one count but fewer than ten. This chain uses TRBV7-2 with TRBJ2-7, with D possibly being TRBD1 or TRBD2 (5 bases each). The germline V gene encodes CDR1 SGHTA and CDR2 FQGNSA. CDR3 size: 15 residues. The V end was cut by 2 bases, the J end by 2 bases, with 13 bases between. CDR3 in DNA: TGTGCCAGCAGCTTAATCCAGGGAGCGGCCTACGAGCAGTACTTC. Amino acids: CASSLIQGAAYEQYF. The whole variable domain, remainder taken from reference TRBV7-2 and TRBJ2-7, is GAGVSQSPSNKVTEKGKDVELRCDPISGHTALYWYRQSLGQGLEFLIYFQGNSAPDKSGLPSDRFSAERTGGSVSTLTIQRTQQEDSAVYLCASSLIQGAAYEQYFGPGTRLTVT.

The V and J genes are TRBV11-1 and TRBJ2-3; 12 bases are shared with TRBD2. J was trimmed by 3 bases and V by 4 bases; bases with no gene match: 14. From germline, CDR1 is SGHAT and CDR2 FQDESV (reference sequence). The CDR3 contains 19 residues. CDR3 DNA: TGTGCCAGCAGCTCCCCGACTAGCGGGAGTAGTCGGGAGACAGATACGCAGTATTTT. It codes for CASSSPTSGSSRETDTQYF. The full variable domain, completed using reference TRBV11-1 and TRBJ2-3, is EAEVAQSPRYKITEKSQAVAFWCDPISGHATLYWYRQILGQGPELLVQFQDESVVDDSQLPKDRFSAERLKGVDSTLKIQPAELGDSAMYLCASSSPTSGSSRETDTQYFGPGTRLTVL.

This clonotype was seen many times. This chain connects TRBV27 to TRBJ2-1, with 12 nucleotides matching TRBD2. The CDR3 is made up of 17 amino acids. Germline lookup yields CDR1 MNHEY and CDR2 SMNVEV (reference sequence). J was trimmed by 4 bases and V by 5 bases; bases with no gene match: 9. The CDR3 spells CASSRLAGGPQYNEQFF. As DNA, the CDR3 is TGTGCCAGCAGTAGGCTAGCGGGAGGGCCGCAATACAATGAGCAGTTCTTC.

This clonotype was seen a handful of times. V gene TRBV5-1 combines with J gene TRBJ2-3; 8 bases line up with TRBD2. V lost 6 bases and J lost 0; bases outside the gene matches: 3. This CDR3 has 14 amino acids. Germline CDR1 reads SGHRS; CDR2 reads YFSETQ. The DNA of the CDR3 is TGCGCCAGCAATTTAGCGGGGAGCACAGATACGCAGTATTTT. Protein sequence: CASNLAGSTDTQYF.

This clonotype appeared a few times. The gene calls are TRBV5-1 and TRBJ2-3, with unresolved D. V was shortened by 2 bases and J by 0 bases, with 7 bases between the two germline ends. This CDR3 is 14 amino acids long. Germline V gene sequence: CDR1 SGHRS, CDR2 YFSETQ. The CDR3 reads CASSLLSSTDTQYF. In DNA, the CDR3 is TGCGCCAGCAGCTTACTCTCTAGCACAGATACGCAGTATTTT. Using reference TRBV5-1 and TRBJ2-3 for the parts outside the CDR3, the full variable domain is KAGVTQTPRYLIKTRGQQVTLSCSPISGHRSVSWYQQTPGQGLQFLFEYFSETQRNKGNFPGRFSGRQFSNSRSEMNVSTLELGDSALYLCASSLLSSTDTQYFGPGTRLTVL.

This clonotype was seen a handful of times. V usage is TRBV3-1 and J usage is TRBJ2-1; 8 bases are a match to TRBD2. The CDR3 runs to 18 residues. The germline CDR1 and CDR2 sequences are LGHDT and YNNKEL (reference sequence). The ends lost 0 bases at V and 0 bases at J; junction bases unmatched: 7. The CDR3 nucleotides are TGTGCCAGCAGCCAAGAAGCGGGAGCGTCACTCTCCTACAATGAGCAGTTCTTC. Protein: CASSQEAGASLSYNEQFF.

The V gene is TRBV20-1, the J gene TRBJ1-1; no clear D. V lost 0 bases and J 4 bases, leaving 27 bases between the germline ends. The CDR3 is 19 amino acids. The germline V gene has CDR1 DFQATT and CDR2 SNEGSKA (reference sequence). The CDR3 DNA is TGCAGTGCTAGAGATGAAGGGCCCAAGATTAAACCCATAGGCACTGAAGCTTTCTTT. It yields the protein CSARDEGPKIKPIGTEAFF.

This clonotype was recorded a few times. The chain recombines TRBV9 with TRBJ2-3; the D is unclear. The V and J ends lost 0 bases and 2 bases respectively, with 10 bases between them. CDR1 SGDLS and CDR2 YYNGEE come from the germline V gene. The CDR3 is made up of 15 amino acids. The CDR3: CASSVGALNTDTQYF. In DNA form, the CDR3 reads TGTGCCAGCAGCGTAGGGGCCCTGAACACAGATACGCAGTATTTT.